A selection of T cell receptor beta chains follows, all from one sample in a study of breast tumors, draining lymph nodes, adjacent tissues. TCRdb recomputed calls from the multiplex PCR reads with MiXCR, one row per CDR3 protein. The table lists tens of thousands of distinct CDR3 sequences, approximately 32% of them singletons. What was sequenced was breast tumor tissue. The receptors originated from a female donor with breast cancer. Some clones in this sample may be carry-over from other donors' samples. Each CDR3 is given with its conserved first and last residue. The D gene is left open where the match is weak. Clone size, where shown, is once, few, many, or a class for clones that have expanded.

TRBV2	NA	16	TRBJ2-6	many	TGTGCCAGCAGGCCGGGACAAATCTCTGGGGCCAACGTCCTGACTTTC	CASRPGQISGANVLTF
TRBV20-1	TRBD2	14	TRBJ2-3	NA	TGCAGTGCTCCTCCAGCGGGAGGCACAGATACGCAGTATTTT	CSAPPAGGTDTQYF
TRBV6-5	TRBD1	15	TRBJ2-7	many	TGTGCCAGTAGTTGGGACAGTTCCGGCCTTTACGAGCAGTACTTC	CASSWDSSGLYEQYF
TRBV4-3	NA	16	TRBJ1-2	many	TGCGCCAGCAGCCAAGAGTTAACAGTGTCTAACTATGGCTACACCTTC	CASSQELTVSNYGYTF
TRBV7-2	TRBD1	15	TRBJ2-2	NA	TGTGCCAGCAGCGACAGGGGACGGAACACCGGGGAGCTGTTTTTT	CASSDRGRNTGELFF
TRBV2	NA	13	TRBJ1-4	many	NA	CASILDRDEKLFF
TRBV20-1	NA	12	TRBJ1-3	many	TGCAGTGCTACCCTCTCTGGAAACACCATATATTTT	CSATLSGNTIYF
TRBV27	TRBD1	15	TRBJ1-6	many	TGTGCCAGTCCTGACCGACAGGGTTCGAATTCACCCCTCCACTTT	CASPDRQGSNSPLHF
TRBV2	NA	13	TRBJ1-6	many	TGTGCCAGCAGGGGGTTGAATAATTCACCCCTCCACTTT	CASRGLNNSPLHF
TRBV7-2	NA	13	TRBJ2-5	many	TGTGCCAGCAGCTTATGGGAGCGGGAGACCCAGTACTTC	CASSLWERETQYF
TRBV28	TRBD1	20	TRBJ1-5	NA	TGTGCCAGCAGTTTATCCCATGACAGGGGGGTCTGGGTAGCGGATCAGCCCCAGCATTTT	CASSLSHDRGVWVADQPQHF
TRBV11-2	NA	14	TRBJ1-3	many	TGTGCCAGCACCGACGGGAGCTCTGGAAACACCATATATTTT	CASTDGSSGNTIYF
TRBV7-9	TRBD2	14	TRBJ2-7	NA	TGTGCCAGCAGCTTTGCTAGCGGGAGGTACGAGCAGTACTTC	CASSFASGRYEQYF
TRBV7-8	TRBD1	18	TRBJ2-6	many	TGTGCCAGCAGCTTAACAGGGGGCGCAGTAGGTGGGGCCAACGTCCTGACTTTC	CASSLTGGAVGGANVLTF
TRBV20-1	TRBD2	15	TRBJ2-1	many	TGCAGTGCCGGACCGGGACTAGCGGGAGGTCATGAGCAGTTCTTC	CSAGPGLAGGHEQFF
TRBV5-4	NA	15	TRBJ1-2	NA	TGTGCCAGCAGCGTACGTGGGGTGGGTAACTATGGCTACACCTTC	CASSVRGVGNYGYTF
TRBV20-1	NA	16	TRBJ2-1	many	TGCAGTGCTAGGCCCCGGACAGCAAGCTCCTACAATGAGCAGTTCTTC	CSARPRTASSYNEQFF
TRBV28	TRBD2	13	TRBJ2-1	medium-sized	TGTGCCAGCAGTTGGGGGGAGGGCGTTGAGCAGTTCTTC	CASSWGEGVEQFF
TRBV28	NA	15	TRBJ1-5	NA	TGTGCCATCCCTGACGGAGCCGGGAGCAATCAGCCCCAGCATTTT	CAIPDGAGSNQPQHF
TRBV12-3/TRBV12-4	NA	12	TRBJ1-2	medium-sized	TGTGCCAGCAGCCCCACTAACTATGGCTACACCTTC	CASSPTNYGYTF
TRBV27	NA	17	TRBJ1-6	many	TGTGCCAGCAGGCCCCTTGACAGAAGCTCCTATAATTCACCCCTCCACTTT	CASRPLDRSSYNSPLHF
TRBV7-2	NA	16	TRBJ2-5	NA	TGTGCCAGCAGCGGGGGCGGGAAAGGGGACCAAGAGACCCAGTACTTC	CASSGGGKGDQETQYF
TRBV7-9	NA	12	TRBJ2-1	NA	TGTGCCAGCAGCCCCTACGGGAATGAGCAGTTCTTC	CASSPYGNEQFF
TRBV11-1	TRBD2	16	TRBJ2-1	many	TGTGCCAGCAGCTCTTCCGGGACTAGCGGGAGCAATGAGCAGTTCTTC	CASSSSGTSGSNEQFF
TRBV5-1	NA	17	TRBJ2-1	many	TGCGCCAGCAGCTTAAACTTGGCCATAGGCTCCTACAATGAGCAGTTCTTC	CASSLNLAIGSYNEQFF
TRBV7-6	NA	14	TRBJ1-6	many	TGTGCCAGCAGCAAGACGGCCGCTAATTCACCCCTCCACTTT	CASSKTAANSPLHF
TRBV4-2	NA	15	TRBJ2-7	few	TGTGCCAGCAGCCAAGAAGACGGAGCCGCGAACGAGCAGTACTTC	CASSQEDGAANEQYF
TRBV20-1	TRBD2	15	TRBJ2-1	NA	TGCAGTGCCTTAAACGGACTAGCGGGTGACAATAAGCAGTTCTTC	CSALNGLAGDNKQFF
TRBV29-1	NA	13	TRBJ2-2	medium-sized	TGCAGCGTCGCCGTGGGCGTGGCCGGGGAGCTGTTTTTT	CSVAVGVAGELFF
TRBV20-1	TRBD2	14	TRBJ2-7	many	TGCAGTGCTGCACCGGGACTAGGCGTCTACGAGCAGTACTTC	CSAAPGLGVYEQYF
TRBV7-2	TRBD2	15	TRBJ2-1	NA	TGTGCCAGCAGCGTAACCGGGACTAGCTACAATGAGCAGTTCTTC	CASSVTGTSYNEQFF
TRBV12-3/TRBV12-4	NA	16	TRBJ2-4	few	TGTGCCAGCAGCCTGACTGAGAAACTAGCCAAAAACATTCAGTACTTC	CASSLTEKLAKNIQYF
TRBV12-3/TRBV12-4	NA	17	TRBJ2-6	many	TGTGCCAGCAGTTTTGTAGGAGTGATATCTGGGGCCAACGTCCTGACTTTC	CASSFVGVISGANVLTF
TRBV10-3	NA	14	TRBJ1-6	many	TGTGCCATCAGTGGGCAGGGGAGGAATTCACCCCTCCACTTT	CAISGQGRNSPLHF
TRBV6-1	TRBD1	14	TRBJ2-7	NA	TGTGCCAGCAGTGAGACAGGGGGGGCCTACAAGCAGTACTTC	CASSETGGAYKQYF
TRBV20-1	NA	13	TRBJ2-7	many	TGCAGTGCTAGAGCACAGGTAGACTACGAGCAGTACTTC	CSARAQVDYEQYF
TRBV12-3/TRBV12-4	TRBD1	14	TRBJ2-7	many	TGTGCCAGCAGTAGGACAGGGGGGCCCTACGAGCAGTACTTC	CASSRTGGPYEQYF
TRBV20-1	TRBD1	13	TRBJ2-7	medium-sized	TGCAGTGCTAATACGGACAGGGGATACGAGCAGTACTTC	CSANTDRGYEQYF
TRBV15	TRBD1	16	TRBJ2-7	many	TGTGCCACCAGCAGGGATAGCAGGGACAGATCCTACGAGCAGTACTTC	CATSRDSRDRSYEQYF
TRBV4-1	TRBD2	15	TRBJ2-2	many	TGCGCCAGCAGCCAACGACTAGCTCTCACCGGGGAGCTGTTTTTT	CASSQRLALTGELFF
TRBV20-1	TRBD1	15	TRBJ1-6	few	TGCAGTGCTAGAGACCTCGGGACAGGGACTTCACCCCTCCACTTT	CSARDLGTGTSPLHF
TRBV2	NA	13	TRBJ2-7	many	TGTGCCAGCAGTGACTGGACTTCCTACGAGCAGTACTTC	CASSDWTSYEQYF
TRBV5-8	TRBD1	14	TRBJ1-2	NA	TGTGCCAGCAGCTTGGTCGACAGGGGGCTCGGCTACGCCTTC	CASSLVDRGLGYAF
TRBV6-2/TRBV6-3	NA	20	TRBJ2-3	many	TGTGCCAGCAGTTACTCGACGGTCAGGGACGAGGCTAGAGGCTCAGATACGCAGTATTTT	CASSYSTVRDEARGSDTQYF
TRBV3-1	TRBD1	16	TRBJ1-3	many	TGTGCCAGCAGCGGCCGGACAGGGCTTAGCGGAAACACCATATATTTT	CASSGRTGLSGNTIYF
TRBV5-4	NA	14	TRBJ1-5	many	TGTGCCAGCAGCTTGGCCGGGAGCAATCAGCCCCAGCATTTT	CASSLAGSNQPQHF
TRBV19	NA	15	TRBJ2-1	many	TGTGCCAGTAGCCGGACCGTCGGCTCCTACAATGAGCAGTTCTTC	CASSRTVGSYNEQFF
TRBV24-1	NA	14	TRBJ2-3	NA	TGTGCCACCAGTCTTAGTGGGACGGGGGATACGCAGTATTTT	CATSLSGTGDTQYF
TRBV2	TRBD1	11	TRBJ2-7	many	TGTGCCAGCAGAACCAGGGGGGAGCAGTACTTC	CASRTRGEQYF
TRBV4-3	TRBD2	15	TRBJ2-7	many	TGCGCCAGCAGCCAGGGGGGGAGGGAAGCCTACGAGCAGTACTTC	CASSQGGREAYEQYF
TRBV4-1	NA	12	TRBJ2-5	many	TGCGCCAGCAGCCAAGGTGCGGAGACCCAGTACTTC	CASSQGAETQYF
TRBV4-1	TRBD2	15	TRBJ2-5	medium-sized	TGCGCCAGCAGCCCCTTTGGACTAGCGGGAGAGACCCAGTACTTC	CASSPFGLAGETQYF
TRBV7-2	TRBD2	15	TRBJ2-2	many	TGTGCCAGCAGCTTACCGGGACTAGTCCCCGGGGAGCTGTTTTTT	CASSLPGLVPGELFF